These 17 T cell receptor beta chains were sequenced from one sample in a study of response to subunit inactivated influenza vaccine. TCRdb passed the RT-PCR reads through MiXCR, listing each CDR3 protein once. The sample contains hundreds of thousands of distinct CDR3 sequences, 13% to 15% of which appear only once. The input for sequencing was PBMCs from blood, taken less than 15 days before vaccination. The receptors come from a man aged 45-65 years who received an inactivated influenza vaccine.

The chain couples TRBV20-1 to TRBJ2-3, with a possible D match to TRBD2 (6 bases). The V end was cut by 6 bases, the J end by 3 bases, with 13 bases between. The germline V gene has CDR1 DFQATT and CDR2 SNEGSKA (reference sequence). The length of the CDR3 is 13 residues. The CDR3 sequence is CSAPWAGTDTQYF. In DNA, the CDR3 is TGCAGTGCCCCCTGGGCGGGAACAGATACGCAGTATTTT.

This clonotype was seen ten or more times. The CDR3 is CASSLAGQGSNEQFF. DNA for the CDR3: TGTGCCAGCAGCTTAGCCGGGCAGGGTAGCAATGAGCAGTTCTTC. The rearrangement joins TRBV7-2 to TRBJ2-1, with D maybe TRBD1 (5 bases). The germline V gene has CDR1 SGHTA and CDR2 FQGNSA. The length of the CDR3 is 15 residues. V lost 0 bases to trimming and J lost 6 bases, with 12 bases between them.

This clonotype was counted only a few times. The genes are TRBV12-3 or TRBV12-4 and TRBJ1-6; 8 bases line up with TRBD1. The CDR3 is 15 residues long. V lost 5 bases, J lost 6 bases, and 6 bases stayed unmatched. CDR3 nucleotide sequence: TGTGCCAGCAGTCGGACAGGGTGGCCTAATTCACCCCTCCACTTT. Translation: CASSRTGWPNSPLHF.

This rearrangement joins TRBV4-1 to TRBJ1-4; D ambiguous. Germline-derived CDR1 and CDR2 are MGHRA and YSYEKL. This CDR3 region has 12 residues. The V and J ends lost 2 bases and 8 bases respectively, with 6 bases between them. This CDR3 reads CASSQIGEKLFF. Here the CDR3 DNA reads TGCGCCAGCAGCCAAATAGGCGAAAAACTGTTTTTT.

The genes are TRBV7-2 and TRBJ2-1, with TRBD1 identical over 7 bases. Per the germline V gene, CDR1 is SGHTA and CDR2 is FQGNSA. The J segment lost 4 bases and the V segment lost 0 bases, leaving 3 bases of the junction unmatched. This CDR3 is 15 amino acids long. The CDR3 coding sequence is TGTGCCAGCAGCTTAGCGGACAGGATTTACAATGAGCAGTTCTTC. Translated: CASSLADRIYNEQFF. Full variable domain (rest looked up from reference TRBV7-2 and TRBJ2-1): GAGVSQSPSNKVTEKGKDVELRCDPISGHTALYWYRQSLGQGLEFLIYFQGNSAPDKSGLPSDRFSAERTGGSVSTLTIQRTQQEDSAVYLCASSLADRIYNEQFFGPGTRLTVL.

This clonotype was recorded many times. This sequence joins TRBV11-2 and TRBJ2-2; the match to TRBD1 covers 9 bases. This CDR3 spans 17 amino acids. The J segment lost 0 bases and the V segment lost 0 bases, leaving 2 bases of the junction unmatched. Germline V gives CDR1 SGHAT, CDR2 FQNNGV. For the CDR3, the DNA is TGTGCCAGCAGCTTAGACAGGGACAGGGCGAACACCGGGGAGCTGTTTTTT. Protein: CASSLDRDRANTGELFF.

The chain links TRBV4-1 to TRBJ1-5, with 7 bases that match TRBD1. The V gene's germline CDR1 is MGHRA and CDR2 YSYEKL. Trimming removed 0 bases from V and 3 bases from J; junction bases left unmatched: 2. This CDR3 is built from 15 residues. Here the CDR3 DNA reads TGCGCCAGCAGCCAAGATGGGACAGACAATCAGCCCCAGCATTTT. Its protein is CASSQDGTDNQPQHF.

This clonotype has a handful of counts. The gene calls are TRBV18 and TRBJ1-1; D perhaps matches TRBD1 (6 bases). V gave up 3 bases and J gave up 4 bases, with 15 bases separating them. CDR1 KGHSH and CDR2 LQKENI come from the germline V gene. CDR3 length equals 15 residues. Here the CDR3 reads CASSPTGGTGTEAFF. In DNA form, the CDR3 reads TGTGCCAGCTCACCGACAGGAGGGACGGGCACTGAAGCTTTCTTT.

This clonotype turned up a few times. The J gene is TRBJ2-7, the V gene TRBV10-2, with TRBD1 matching over 8 bases. The CDR3 totals 16 residues. Losses at the gene ends were 9 bases for V and 0 bases for J; bases not matched to a gene: 13. Germline-derived CDR1 and CDR2 are WSHSY and SAAADI. The CDR3 spells CASSGTGRGYSYEQYF. CDR3 coding DNA: TGCGCCAGTTCCGGGACAGGCAGAGGGTACTCCTACGAGCAGTACTTC.

The chain carries TRBV12-3 or TRBV12-4 and TRBJ2-1; either TRBD1 or TRBD2 may fit D (5 bases each). There are 16 residues in the CDR3. V was clipped by 3 bases and J by 0 bases, with 12 bases between them. The DNA of the CDR3 is TGTGCCAGCAGTTTCAGGGACGGAAACTCCTACAATGAGCAGTTCTTC. Residues: CASSFRDGNSYNEQFF.

The gene calls are TRBV6-1 and TRBJ2-4, with D possibly being TRBD2 (6 bases). Germline-derived CDR1 and CDR2 are MNHNS and SASEGT. Between the trimmed V and J ends, which lost 8 bases and 3 bases, there was a span of 14 bases. There are 14 residues in the CDR3. CDR3: CASRPWGDKNIQYF. CDR3 DNA sequence: TGTGCCAGCCGCCCTTGGGGGGACAAAAACATTCAGTACTTC.

This CDR3 is CASSEDWVDGKTQYF. For the CDR3, the DNA is TGTGCCAGCAGTGAAGATTGGGTTGATGGAAAGACCCAGTACTTC. V is TRBV6-1 and J is TRBJ2-5; unclear D gene. CDR3 length: 15 residues. The germline V and J ends were trimmed by 1 base and 6 bases, with 15 bases remaining between them. Germline V gene data show CDR1 as MNHNS and CDR2 as SASEGT.

V usage is TRBV7-6 and J usage is TRBJ2-1; D is undetermined. This CDR3 spans 12 amino acids. Germline V gives CDR1 SGHVS, CDR2 FNYEAQ. The V and J ends lost 5 bases and 9 bases respectively, with 11 bases between them. The CDR3 here is CASSDTWGEQFF. Here the CDR3 DNA reads TGTGCCAGCAGCGACACGTGGGGTGAGCAGTTCTTC.

This clonotype was observed a few times. This chain uses TRBV3-1 with TRBJ2-1; D may be TRBD1 (5 bases). The CDR3 runs 13 residues. Germline V lookup: CDR1 LGHDT, CDR2 YNNKEL (reference sequence). V was trimmed by 0 bases and J by 12 bases, leaving 12 bases between them. CDR3 in DNA: TGTGCCAGCAGCCAAGATCTGGGGCAGGGGCAGTTCTTC. As protein: CASSQDLGQGQFF.

The rearrangement links TRBV28 to TRBJ2-7; 10 nucleotides agree with TRBD2. V dropped 1 base and J dropped 0; count of bases not matched to a gene: 12. Germline loops: CDR1 MDHEN, CDR2 SYDVKM. The CDR3 is 19 residues long. DNA for the CDR3: TGTGCCAGCAGTTTATCCCCGGGTAGCGGGGGGTTTTTCTCCTACGAGCAGTACTTC. Encoded protein: CASSLSPGSGGFFSYEQYF.

The table lists this clonotype with a few counts. For the CDR3, the DNA is TGCAGCGTTGACGCAGGGACTGGCGAGCAGTACTTC. It is translated as CSVDAGTGEQYF. The chain carries TRBV29-1 and TRBJ2-7; the D gene is possibly TRBD2 (6 bases). The CDR3 totals 12 residues. V was shortened by 3 bases and J by 6 bases, with 12 bases between the two germline ends. Per germline, CDR1 SQVTM and CDR2 ANQGSEA.

This clonotype was observed a handful of times. The V gene is TRBV6-1, the J gene TRBJ1-2, with a possible D match to TRBD1 (6 bases). This CDR3 is built from 13 residues. With 7 bases removed from V and 8 bases from J, the gap between germline ends came to 17 bases. Per the germline V gene, CDR1 is MNHNS and CDR2 is SASEGT. The CDR3 DNA follows: TGTGCCAGCACCTCGATGACAGGAGGGGGCTACACCTTC. Translating it yields CASTSMTGGGYTF.